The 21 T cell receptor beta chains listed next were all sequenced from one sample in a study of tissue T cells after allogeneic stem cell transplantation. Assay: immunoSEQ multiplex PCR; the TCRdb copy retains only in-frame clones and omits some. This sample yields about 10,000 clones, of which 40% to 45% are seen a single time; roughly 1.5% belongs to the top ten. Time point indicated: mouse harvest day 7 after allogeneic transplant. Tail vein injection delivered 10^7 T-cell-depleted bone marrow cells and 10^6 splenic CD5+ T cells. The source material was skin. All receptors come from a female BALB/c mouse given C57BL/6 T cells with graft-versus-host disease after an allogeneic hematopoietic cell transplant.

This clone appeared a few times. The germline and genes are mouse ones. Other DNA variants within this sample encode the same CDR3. Partial CDR3 DNA: TGTGCCAGCAGCTTAGGGACTGGGGGATATGAACAGTAC. Protein product: CASSLGTGGYEQY. The whole CDR3 protein is CASSLGTGGYEQYF. This chain links TRBV3 with TRBJ2-7, with TRBD2 identical over 10 bases. Coverage ceases 1 residue before the CDR3 finishes, and the germline J gene fills in the end. Germline V gives CDR1 SNHLY, CDR2 FYNGKV (reference sequence). Trimming cost V 1 base and J 4 bases; bases outside gene matches: 1. The CDR3 runs 14 residues.

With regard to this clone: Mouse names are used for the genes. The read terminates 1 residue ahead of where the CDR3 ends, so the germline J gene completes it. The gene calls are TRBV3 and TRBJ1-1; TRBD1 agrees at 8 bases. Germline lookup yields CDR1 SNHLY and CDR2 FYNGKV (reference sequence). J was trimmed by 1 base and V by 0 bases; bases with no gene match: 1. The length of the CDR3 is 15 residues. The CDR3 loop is CASSLATGGNTEVFF. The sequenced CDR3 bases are TGTGCCAGCAGCTTAGCAACAGGGGGGAACACAGAAGTCTTC.

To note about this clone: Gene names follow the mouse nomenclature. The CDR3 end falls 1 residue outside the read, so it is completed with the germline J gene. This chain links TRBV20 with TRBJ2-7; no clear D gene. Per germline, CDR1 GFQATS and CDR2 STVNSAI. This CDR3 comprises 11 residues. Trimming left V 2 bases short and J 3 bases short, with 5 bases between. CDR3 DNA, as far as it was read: TGTGGTGCTAGGACTGACTATGAACAGTAC. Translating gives CGARTDYEQY. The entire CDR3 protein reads CGARTDYEQYF.

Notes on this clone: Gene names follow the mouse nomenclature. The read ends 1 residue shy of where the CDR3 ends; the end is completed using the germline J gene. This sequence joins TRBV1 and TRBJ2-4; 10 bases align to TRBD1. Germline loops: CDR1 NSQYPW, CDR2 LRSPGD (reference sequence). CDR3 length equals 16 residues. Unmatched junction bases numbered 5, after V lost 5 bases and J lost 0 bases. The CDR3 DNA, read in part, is TGCACCTGCAGTTCCCGGGACAGGGGTAGTCAAAACACCTTGTAC. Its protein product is CTCSSRDRGSQNTLY. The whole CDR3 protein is CTCSSRDRGSQNTLYF.

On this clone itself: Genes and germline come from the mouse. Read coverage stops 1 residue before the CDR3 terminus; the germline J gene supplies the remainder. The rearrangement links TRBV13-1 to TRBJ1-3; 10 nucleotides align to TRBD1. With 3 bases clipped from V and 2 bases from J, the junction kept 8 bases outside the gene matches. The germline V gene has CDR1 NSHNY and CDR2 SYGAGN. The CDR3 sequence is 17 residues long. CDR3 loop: CASSAFRDRGPGNTLYF. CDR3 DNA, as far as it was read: TGTGCCAGCAGTGCGTTCCGGGACAGGGGACCTGGAAATACGCTCTAT.

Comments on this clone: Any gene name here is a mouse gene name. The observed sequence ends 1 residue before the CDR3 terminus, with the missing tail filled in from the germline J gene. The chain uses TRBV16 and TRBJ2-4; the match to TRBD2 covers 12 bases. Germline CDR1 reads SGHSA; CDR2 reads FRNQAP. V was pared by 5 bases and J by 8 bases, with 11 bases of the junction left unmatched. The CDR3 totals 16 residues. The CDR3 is CASSTDWGGAGITLYF. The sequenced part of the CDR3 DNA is TGTGCAAGCAGCACCGACTGGGGGGGCGCTGGGATCACCTTGTAC.

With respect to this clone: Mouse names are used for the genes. CDR3 loop: CASSLRTGWGERLFF. The sequenced part of the CDR3 DNA is TGTGCCAGCAGTCTACGGACAGGGTGGGGCGAAAGATTATTT. This chain uses TRBV26 with TRBJ1-4; 8 nucleotides agree with TRBD1. Sequencing ends 1 residue short of the CDR3 end; the germline J gene provides the rest. This CDR3 has 15 amino acids. V gave up 3 bases and J gave up 7 bases; unmatched junction bases: 7. Germline V lookup: CDR1 KGHPV, CDR2 FQNQEV (reference sequence).

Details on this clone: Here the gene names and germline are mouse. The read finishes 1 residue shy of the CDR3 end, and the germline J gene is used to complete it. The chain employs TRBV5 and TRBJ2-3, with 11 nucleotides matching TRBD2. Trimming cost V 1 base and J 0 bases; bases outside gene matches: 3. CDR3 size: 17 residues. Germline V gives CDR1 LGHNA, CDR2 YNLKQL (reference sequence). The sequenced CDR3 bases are TGTGCCAGCAGCCAAGTGGGGACTGGGGGTAGTGCAGAAACGCTGTAT. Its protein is CASSQVGTGGSAETLY. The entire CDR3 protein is CASSQVGTGGSAETLYF.

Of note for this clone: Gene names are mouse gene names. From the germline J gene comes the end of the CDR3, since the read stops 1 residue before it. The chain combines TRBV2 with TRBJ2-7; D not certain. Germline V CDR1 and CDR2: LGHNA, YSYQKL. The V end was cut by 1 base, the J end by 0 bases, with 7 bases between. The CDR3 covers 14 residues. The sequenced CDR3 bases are TGTGCCAGCAGCCAAGGAGGGAGCTCCTATGAACAGTAC. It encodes CASSQGGSSYEQY. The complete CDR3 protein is CASSQGGSSYEQYF.

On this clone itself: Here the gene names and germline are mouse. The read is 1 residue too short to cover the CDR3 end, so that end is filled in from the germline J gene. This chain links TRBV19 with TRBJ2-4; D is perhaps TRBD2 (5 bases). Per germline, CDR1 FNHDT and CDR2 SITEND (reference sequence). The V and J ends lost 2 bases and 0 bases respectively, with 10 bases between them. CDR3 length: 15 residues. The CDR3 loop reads CASSMPGSSQNTLYF. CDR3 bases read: TGTGCCAGCAGTATGCCTGGGAGTAGTCAAAACACCTTGTAC.

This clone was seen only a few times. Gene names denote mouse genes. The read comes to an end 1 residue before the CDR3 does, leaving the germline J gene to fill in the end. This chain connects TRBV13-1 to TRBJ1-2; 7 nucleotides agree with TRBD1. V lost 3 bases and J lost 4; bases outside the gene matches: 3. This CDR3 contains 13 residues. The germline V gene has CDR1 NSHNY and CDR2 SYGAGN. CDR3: CASSGDRASDYTF. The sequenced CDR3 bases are TGTGCCAGCAGTGGAGACAGGGCCTCCGACTACACC.

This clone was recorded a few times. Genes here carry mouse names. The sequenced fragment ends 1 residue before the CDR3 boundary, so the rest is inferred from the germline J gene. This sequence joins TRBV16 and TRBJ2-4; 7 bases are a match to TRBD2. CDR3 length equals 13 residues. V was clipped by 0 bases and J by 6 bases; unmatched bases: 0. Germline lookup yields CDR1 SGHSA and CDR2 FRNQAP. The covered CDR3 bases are TGTGCAAGCAGCTTAGATGGGGGGAACACCTTGTAC. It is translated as CASSLDGGNTLY. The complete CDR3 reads CASSLDGGNTLYF.

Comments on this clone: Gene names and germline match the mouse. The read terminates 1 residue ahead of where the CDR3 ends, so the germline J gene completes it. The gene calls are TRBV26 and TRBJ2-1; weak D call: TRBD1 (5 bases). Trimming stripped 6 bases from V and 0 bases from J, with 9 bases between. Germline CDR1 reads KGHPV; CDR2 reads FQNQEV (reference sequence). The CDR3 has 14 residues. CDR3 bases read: TGTGCCAGCAGGGCAGGGTTTAACTATGCTGAGCAGTTC. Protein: CASRAGFNYAEQF. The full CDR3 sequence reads CASRAGFNYAEQFF.

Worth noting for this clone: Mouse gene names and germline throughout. The sequenced CDR3 bases are TGTGCCAGCGGTGACTGGGGGCCTAGTGCAGAAACGCTGTAT. Protein sequence: CASGDWGPSAETLY. The entire CDR3 reads CASGDWGPSAETLYF. The chain employs TRBV13-2 and TRBJ2-3, with D maybe TRBD2 (7 bases). The sequence runs out 1 residue before the end of the CDR3; the remainder is reconstructed from the germline J gene. CDR3 length: 15 residues. V shed 2 bases and J shed 0 bases, with 10 bases lying between them. CDR1 and CDR2 (germline): NNHNN, SYGAGS (reference sequence).

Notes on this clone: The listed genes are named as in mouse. CDR3: CASSFGNSPLYF. The sequenced part of the CDR3 DNA is TGTGCCAGCAGTTTCGGGAATTCGCCCCTCTAC. The chain couples TRBV14 to TRBJ1-6; D gene unclear. The read is 1 residue too short to cover the CDR3 end, so that end is filled in from the germline J gene. TRBJ1-6 is treated as an ORF (open reading frame) with a function not yet certain. This CDR3 has 12 amino acids. Germline assignment: CDR1 SGHDT and CDR2 FRDEAV. Between the trimmed V and J ends, which lost 1 base and 7 bases, there was a span of 3 bases.

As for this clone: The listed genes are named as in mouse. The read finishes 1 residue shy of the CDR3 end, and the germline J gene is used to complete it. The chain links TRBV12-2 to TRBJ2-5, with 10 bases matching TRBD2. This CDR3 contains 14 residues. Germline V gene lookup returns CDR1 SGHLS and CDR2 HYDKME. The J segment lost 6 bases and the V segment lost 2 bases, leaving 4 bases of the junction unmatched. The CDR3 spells CASSPLGGRDTQYF. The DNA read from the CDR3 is TGTGCCAGCTCTCCCCTGGGGGGGCGGGACACCCAGTAC. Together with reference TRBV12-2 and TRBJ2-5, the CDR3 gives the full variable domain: NSGVVQSPRYIIKGKGERSILKCIPISGHLSVAWYQQTQGQELKFFIQHYDKMERDKGNLPSRFSVQQFDDYHSEMNMSALELEDSAVYFCASSPLGGRDTQYFGPGTRLLVL.

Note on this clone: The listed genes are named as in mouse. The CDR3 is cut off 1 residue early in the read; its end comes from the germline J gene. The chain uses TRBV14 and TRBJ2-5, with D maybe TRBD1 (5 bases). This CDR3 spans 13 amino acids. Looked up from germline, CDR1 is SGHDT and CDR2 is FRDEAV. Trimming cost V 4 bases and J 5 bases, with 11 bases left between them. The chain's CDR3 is CASSLQGGDTQYF. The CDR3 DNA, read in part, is TGTGCCAGCAGTCTCCAGGGAGGAGACACCCAGTAC.

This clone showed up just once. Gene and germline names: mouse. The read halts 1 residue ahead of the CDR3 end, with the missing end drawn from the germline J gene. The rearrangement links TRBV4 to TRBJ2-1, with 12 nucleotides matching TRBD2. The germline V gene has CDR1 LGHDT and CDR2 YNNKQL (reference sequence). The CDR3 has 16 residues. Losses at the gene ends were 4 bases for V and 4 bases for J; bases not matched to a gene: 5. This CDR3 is CASSSDWGGWYAEQFF. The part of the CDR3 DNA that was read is TGTGCCAGCAGCTCGGACTGGGGGGGGTGGTATGCTGAGCAGTTC.

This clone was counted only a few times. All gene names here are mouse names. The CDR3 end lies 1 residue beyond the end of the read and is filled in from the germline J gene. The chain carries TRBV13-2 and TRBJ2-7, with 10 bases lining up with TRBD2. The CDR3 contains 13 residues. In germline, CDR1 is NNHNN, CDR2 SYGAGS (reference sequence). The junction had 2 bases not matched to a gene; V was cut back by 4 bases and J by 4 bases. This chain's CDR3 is CASGSGGAYEQYF. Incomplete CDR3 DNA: TGTGCCAGCGGTTCTGGGGGGGCGTATGAACAGTAC.

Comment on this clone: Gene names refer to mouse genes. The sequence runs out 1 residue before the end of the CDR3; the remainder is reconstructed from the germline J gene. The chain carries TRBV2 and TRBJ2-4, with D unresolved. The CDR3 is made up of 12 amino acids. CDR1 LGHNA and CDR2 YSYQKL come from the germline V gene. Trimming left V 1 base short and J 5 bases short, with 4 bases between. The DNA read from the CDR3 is TGTGCCAGCAGCCAAGCCGGAAACACCTTGTAC. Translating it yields CASSQAGNTLY. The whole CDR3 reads CASSQAGNTLYF.

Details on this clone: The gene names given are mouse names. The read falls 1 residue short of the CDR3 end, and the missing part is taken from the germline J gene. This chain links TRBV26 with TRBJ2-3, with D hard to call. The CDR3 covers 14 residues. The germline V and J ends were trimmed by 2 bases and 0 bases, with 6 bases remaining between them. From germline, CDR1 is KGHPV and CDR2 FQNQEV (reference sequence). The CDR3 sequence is CASSLGSSAETLYF. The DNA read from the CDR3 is TGTGCCAGCAGTCTGGGATCTAGTGCAGAAACGCTGTAT.